The 31 T cell receptor beta chains reported below all come from one sample, sequenced in a study of blood T cell repertoires in COVID-19. Libraries were prepared by immunoSEQ multiplex PCR; TCRdb keeps only in-frame clonotypes and omits some of them. The repertoire holds about 200,000 clones, about 89% seen once, with around 8.4% in the top ten. Sequencing was performed on PBMCs or T cells enriched from blood (not recorded which). Source of these receptors: a young woman who had recovered from COVID-19.

V usage is TRBV5-1 and J usage is TRBJ2-5, with 7 bases identical to TRBD2. V dropped 4 bases and J dropped 3; count of bases not matched to a gene: 0. The CDR3 sequence is 12 residues long. Germline assignment: CDR1 SGHRS and CDR2 YFSETQ. The CDR3 bases are TGCGCCAGCAGCCGGGGGGAAGAGACCCAGTACTTC. This encodes CASSRGEETQYF.

In its sample, this clone was seen a few times. The V call is TRBV12-5, the J call TRBJ2-1; D is unclear. V lost 0 bases and J lost 9, with 15 bases in between. The CDR3 spans 15 residues. Germline CDR1 is LGHNT and CDR2 is FRNRAP. CDR3 sequence reads: CASGLVYVGAGEQFF. The DNA for the CDR3 is TGTGCTAGTGGTTTGGTATATGTTGGAGCTGGTGAGCAGTTCTTC.

The chain couples TRBV30 to TRBJ2-3, with 9 bases fitting TRBD1. CDR3 length equals 15 residues. Trimming took 2 bases from V and 0 from J; bases not matched to a gene: 3. CDR1 is GTSNPN and CDR2 is SVGIG in the germline V gene (reference sequence). The CDR3 sequence is CAWSRQGESTDTQYF. The CDR3 nucleotides are TGTGCCTGGAGTAGACAGGGGGAGAGCACAGATACGCAGTATTTT.

The rearrangement joins TRBV6-6 to TRBJ2-7; D is undetermined. V lost 2 bases and J 2 bases, leaving 13 bases between the germline ends. Germline CDR1 reads MNHNY; CDR2 reads SVGAGI (reference sequence). This CDR3 region has 15 residues. The CDR3 reads CASSYPPQDTYEQYF. CDR3 coding DNA: TGTGCCAGCAGTTACCCTCCGCAGGATACCTACGAGCAGTACTTC.

The chain carries TRBV7-7 and TRBJ2-3, with 7 bases that match TRBD2. CDR1 SSHAT and CDR2 FNYEAQ come from the germline V gene (reference sequence). J lost 1 base, V lost 1 base, and 2 bases had no gene match. CDR3 length: 15 residues. In nucleotides, the CDR3 is TGTGCCAGCAGCTTAGGACTAGCAGGCACAGATACGCAGTATTTT. This codes for CASSLGLAGTDTQYF.

The V and J genes are TRBV28 and TRBJ2-2; 10 bases match TRBD1. CDR1 and CDR2 from the germline V gene are MDHEN and SYDVKM. The CDR3 has 16 amino acids. Trimming cost V 4 bases and J 6 bases; bases outside gene matches: 8. CDR3 nucleotide sequence: TGTGCCAGCAGTTCCCCCGGGACAGGGGTATCCGGGGAGCTGTTTTTT. Translating it yields CASSSPGTGVSGELFF.

The chain joins TRBV11-1 to TRBJ1-6; perhaps TRBD1 as D (5 bases). V was shortened by 6 bases and J by 9 bases, with 18 bases between the two germline ends. The CDR3 totals 15 residues. Germline CDR1 is SGHAT and CDR2 is FQDESV (reference sequence). The CDR3 DNA follows: TGTGCCAGCAGTCAGTCCAGGGAAGGCGGTTCACCCCTCCACTTT. Translated: CASSQSREGGSPLHF.

The rearrangement uses TRBV11-2 and TRBJ1-1; D may be TRBD1 (5 bases). The V gene's germline CDR1 is SGHAT and CDR2 FQNNGV. V lost 3 bases and J lost 0, with 11 bases in between. There are 15 residues in the CDR3. The CDR3 loop is CASSFDSYMNTEAFF. CDR3 in DNA: TGTGCCAGCAGCTTTGACAGTTACATGAACACTGAAGCTTTCTTT.

This CDR3 is CASAPGGGGIEQYF. Written as DNA, the CDR3 is TGTGCTAGTGCCCCCGGGGGAGGGGGAATCGAGCAGTACTTC. This chain links TRBV12-5 with TRBJ2-7, with TRBD2 as a possible D gene (7 bases). The CDR3 loop spans 14 amino acids. The germline V and J ends were trimmed by 7 bases and 6 bases, with 19 bases remaining between them. Germline assignment: CDR1 LGHNT and CDR2 FRNRAP. The whole variable domain, remainder taken from reference TRBV12-5 and TRBJ2-7, is DARVTQTPRHKVTEMGQEVTMRCQPILGHNTVFWYRQTMMQGLELLAYFRNRAPLDDSGMPKDRFSAEMPDATLATLKIQPSEPRDSAVYFCASAPGGGGIEQYFGPGTRLTVT.

The chain couples TRBV7-9 to TRBJ2-1; D might be TRBD1 (5 bases). V lost 1 base and J lost 6, with 13 bases in between. Germline assignment: CDR1 SEHNR and CDR2 FQNEAQ (reference sequence). The CDR3 is 15 amino acids. The CDR3 spells CASSLGKQVGNEQFF. The CDR3 DNA reads TGTGCCAGCAGCTTAGGTAAACAGGTGGGCAATGAGCAGTTCTTC. Together with reference TRBV7-9 and TRBJ2-1, the CDR3 gives the full variable domain: DTGVSQNPRHKITKRGQNVTFRCDPISEHNRLYWYRQTLGQGPEFLTYFQNEAQLEKSRLLSDRFSAERPKGSFSTLEIQRTEQGDSAMYLCASSLGKQVGNEQFFGPGTRLTVL.

This chain uses TRBV5-5 with TRBJ1-1; D remains unclear. The CDR3 is 11 residues long. Per germline, CDR1 SGHKS and CDR2 YYEKEE (reference sequence). V shed 3 bases and J shed 6 bases, with 6 bases lying between them. The CDR3 protein is CASSSRAEAFF. DNA for the CDR3: TGTGCCAGCAGCTCTAGAGCTGAAGCTTTCTTT. The full variable domain, in which reference TRBV5-5 and TRBJ1-1 provide the parts outside the CDR3, is DAGVTQSPTHLIKTRGQQVTLRCSPISGHKSVSWYQQVLGQGPQFIFQYYEKEERGRGNFPDRFSARQFPNYSSELNVNALLLGDSALYLCASSSRAEAFFGQGTRLTVV.

CDR3: CASSSIKNDRGNTEAFF. The DNA for the CDR3 is TGTGCCAGCAGTTCTATTAAGAATGACAGGGGTAACACTGAAGCTTTCTTT. This sequence joins TRBV27 and TRBJ1-1; 8 bases match TRBD1. V gave up 4 bases and J gave up 2 bases; unmatched junction bases: 12. From germline, CDR1 is MNHEY and CDR2 SMNVEV (reference sequence). The CDR3 is 17 amino acids.

This chain uses TRBV18 with TRBJ1-1, with D tentatively TRBD1 (5 bases). Trimming left V 5 bases short and J 3 bases short, with 10 bases between. This CDR3 is 13 amino acids long. In germline, CDR1 is KGHSH, CDR2 LQKENI. The CDR3 loop is CASSSGGDTEAFF. As DNA, the CDR3 is TGTGCCAGCTCATCGGGGGGGGACACTGAAGCTTTCTTT.

The chain couples TRBV19 to TRBJ1-5; D is perhaps TRBD1 (5 bases). There are 14 residues in the CDR3. Germline CDR1 is LNHDA and CDR2 is SQIVND (reference sequence). The germline V and J ends were trimmed by 4 bases and 7 bases, with 14 bases remaining between them. CDR3 residues: CASSTKSGRQPQHF. The CDR3, as DNA: TGTGCCAGTAGTACCAAATCAGGGAGGCAGCCCCAGCATTTT. The full variable domain, with the rest looked up from reference TRBV19 and TRBJ1-5, is DGGITQSPKYLFRKEGQNVTLSCEQNLNHDAMYWYRQDPGQGLRLIYYSQIVNDFQKGDIAEGYSVSREKKESFPLTVTSAQKNPTAFYLCASSTKSGRQPQHFGDGTRLSIL.

This chain connects TRBV27 to TRBJ2-1, with 11 bases that match TRBD1. Losses at the gene ends were 4 bases for V and 8 bases for J; bases not matched to a gene: 10. This CDR3 is 16 amino acids long. Germline CDR1 is MNHEY and CDR2 is SMNVEV (reference sequence). CDR3 sequence reads: CASSSLGQGAQDEQFF. DNA for the CDR3: TGTGCCAGCAGTTCGTTAGGACAGGGGGCGCAGGATGAGCAGTTCTTC.

This chain connects TRBV4-1 to TRBJ2-1; the match to TRBD2 covers 8 bases. The CDR3 extends over 16 amino acids. After removal of 0 bases from V and 4 bases from J, the junction contained 5 bases not matched to a gene. Germline CDR1 reads MGHRA; CDR2 reads YSYEKL. CDR3 in DNA: TGCGCCAGCAGCCAAGATCCGACGGGGGGGTACAATGAGCAGTTCTTC. It yields the protein CASSQDPTGGYNEQFF.

This sequence joins TRBV2 and TRBJ1-2, with 9 nucleotides matching TRBD1. Germline V gene lookup returns CDR1 SNHLY and CDR2 FYNNEI. The V segment lost 8 bases and the J segment 8 bases; nucleotides outside the gene matches: 9. CDR3 length: 13 amino acids. The CDR3 loop is CASQQGAEGGYTF. The CDR3 nucleotides are TGTGCCAGCCAACAGGGGGCCGAGGGCGGCTACACCTTC.

This clone was found once. V is TRBV19 and J is TRBJ1-6; 7 bases agree with TRBD1. Trimming took 11 bases from V and 10 from J; bases not matched to a gene: 14. The CDR3 extends over 14 amino acids. Germline V gives CDR1 LNHDA, CDR2 SQIVND (reference sequence). The CDR3 DNA is TGTGCCGCCAAAAGAGGGCAGGGGGTATCACCCCTCCACTTT. Amino acids: CAAKRGQGVSPLHF.

V and J are TRBV9 and TRBJ1-1, with 9 bases lining up with TRBD1. CDR3 length: 15 residues. Germline V CDR1 and CDR2: SGDLS, YYNGEE. The J segment lost 0 bases and the V segment lost 0 bases, leaving 0 bases of the junction unmatched. The CDR3 coding sequence is TGTGCCAGCAGCGTAGGACAGGGGGTGAACACTGAAGCTTTCTTT. This codes for CASSVGQGVNTEAFF.

The V call is TRBV5-1, the J call TRBJ2-2; TRBD1 agrees at 9 bases. Trimming at V came to 4 bases and at J to 7 bases, leaving 5 bases not matched to a gene. Germline V gene lookup returns CDR1 SGHRS and CDR2 YFSETQ. CDR3 length: 14 residues. The CDR3 loop is CASSTGQGGGELFF. The DNA for the CDR3 is TGCGCCAGCAGCACGGGACAGGGCGGCGGGGAGCTGTTTTTT.

The genes are TRBV2 and TRBJ1-5, with a weak D call TRBD1 (5 bases). From germline, CDR1 is SNHLY and CDR2 FYNNEI. The germline V and J ends were trimmed by 3 bases and 7 bases, with 16 bases remaining between them. The CDR3 extends over 15 amino acids. The CDR3 spells CASSDGAGLEQPQHF. For the CDR3, the DNA is TGTGCCAGCAGTGATGGGGCGGGGCTGGAACAGCCCCAGCATTTT.

The chain combines TRBV13 with TRBJ2-3, with TRBD1 identical over 7 bases. CDR1 is PRHDT, CDR2 FYEKMQ, per germline (reference sequence). The CDR3 extends over 15 amino acids. J gave up 2 bases and V 3 bases, and 5 bases lay outside the gene matches. DNA for the CDR3: TGTGCCAGCAGCTTCGACAGGGCGCCCACAGATACGCAGTATTTT. Its protein product is CASSFDRAPTDTQYF.

The V gene is TRBV4-1, the J gene TRBJ2-2; perhaps TRBD2 as D (5 bases). V was trimmed by 0 bases and J by 6 bases, leaving 11 bases between them. This CDR3 spans 15 amino acids. CDR1 is MGHRA and CDR2 is YSYEKL in the germline V gene. CDR3 DNA sequence: TGCGCCAGCAGCCAAGAAAGAGGGTTCGCCGGGGAGCTGTTTTTT. Amino acid sequence: CASSQERGFAGELFF.

This chain links TRBV3-1 (or the pseudogene TRBV3-2) with TRBJ2-1; TRBD1 aligns across 9 bases. CDR1 and CDR2 (germline): LGHDT, YNNKEL (reference sequence). The CDR3 runs 16 residues. J was trimmed by 3 bases and V by 4 bases; bases with no gene match: 7. CDR3 sequence (DNA): TGTGCCAGCAGCCGCACAGGGGGCCGGAGCTACAATGAGCAGTTCTTC. This translates into CASSRTGGRSYNEQFF.

The rearrangement uses TRBV28 and TRBJ2-2, with 10 positions matching TRBD2. With 3 bases clipped from V and 1 base from J, the junction kept 2 bases outside the gene matches. The CDR3 consists of 16 residues. Germline V gene sequence: CDR1 MDHEN, CDR2 SYDVKM. Here the CDR3 DNA reads TGTGCCAGCAGTTTGGCTAGCGGGGGGAACACCGGGGAGCTGTTTTTT. This gives the protein CASSLASGGNTGELFF.

The chain recombines TRBV9 with TRBJ1-3; unclear D gene. Germline lookup yields CDR1 SGDLS and CDR2 YYNGEE. The CDR3 contains 13 residues. Trimming removed 1 base from V and 1 base from J, with 3 bases in between. CDR3 coding DNA: TGTGCCAGCAGCGTACAGTCTGGAAACACCATATATTTT. Translating it yields CASSVQSGNTIYF.

The chain combines TRBV27 with TRBJ1-4; 7 nucleotides match TRBD1. CDR1 and CDR2 from the germline V gene are MNHEY and SMNVEV (reference sequence). The ends lost 6 bases at V and 10 bases at J; junction bases unmatched: 11. This CDR3 has 14 amino acids. The CDR3, as DNA: TGTGCCAGCAGCGACCGGGACAGTGCAGGAAAACTGTTTTTT. Translating gives CASSDRDSAGKLFF.

CDR3 sequence: CASSQTRDMNYEQYF. The CDR3, as DNA: TGTGCCAGCAGCCAAACCCGGGACATGAACTACGAGCAGTACTTC. The genes are TRBV4-2 and TRBJ2-7; D may be TRBD1 (6 bases). Germline values: CDR1 LGHNA, CDR2 YNFKEQ. V gave up 2 bases and J gave up 3 bases, with 14 bases separating them. CDR3 length equals 15 residues.

DNA of the CDR3: TGTGCCAGCAGCTCAGGGCAGGCGGTAGAGACCCAGTACTTC. Amino acid sequence: CASSSGQAVETQYF. The chain combines TRBV5-8 with TRBJ2-5; TRBD1 might be the D (5 bases). This CDR3 region has 14 residues. Trimming pared 3 bases from V and 4 bases from J, leaving 13 bases between. Germline V gives CDR1 SGHTS, CDR2 YDEGEE.

This chain uses TRBV6-6 with TRBJ2-7; TRBD1 aligns across 7 bases. The CDR3 contains 15 residues. Germline CDR1 and CDR2: MNHNY and SVGAGI (reference sequence). The J segment lost 2 bases and the V segment lost 2 bases, leaving 6 bases of the junction unmatched. CDR3 region: CASSYVPQGAYEQYF. CDR3 DNA: TGTGCCAGCAGTTACGTTCCCCAGGGGGCCTACGAGCAGTACTTC.

The rearrangement links TRBV18 to TRBJ1-1, with D uncertain. The length of the CDR3 is 19 residues. Trimming removed 0 bases at V and 6 bases at J, with 26 bases between. Germline CDR1 and CDR2: KGHSH and LQKENI. CDR3 residues: CASSPPSVFGDELVAEAFF. CDR3 DNA sequence: TGTGCCAGCTCACCACCCTCCGTCTTCGGGGATGAGTTGGTGGCTGAAGCTTTCTTT. Drawing the rest from reference TRBV18 and TRBJ1-1, the complete variable domain is NAGVMQNPRHLVRRRGQEARLRCSPMKGHSHVYWYRQLPEEGLKFMVYLQKENIIDESGMPKERFSAEFPKEGPSILRIQQVVRGDSAAYFCASSPPSVFGDELVAEAFFGQGTRLTVV.